This is a list of T cell receptor beta chains from one sample in a study of T cells in Graves' hyperthyroidism and ophthalmopathy. TCRdb re-analysed the multiplex PCR reads in MiXCR, keeping a single row per CDR3 protein. The profile shows about 570,000 distinct CDR3 sequences, around 46% of them singletons. Sequenced sample: peripheral blood or thyroid tissue (not recorded which). The receptors were gathered from an adult woman with Graves' disease, either hyperthyroidism or ophthalmopathy (not recorded which). Both conserved end residues are trimmed from each CDR3.

v_gene: TRBV24-1
j_gene: TRBJ2-5
len: 10
CDR3aa: ATSEGAETQY

v_gene: TRBV6-5
j_gene: TRBJ1-1
len: 11
CDR3aa: ASSLLPGGGAF

v_gene: TRBV29-1
j_gene: TRBJ2-3
len: 13
CDR3aa: SVGEQGTFTDTQY

v_gene: TRBV12-3/TRBV12-4
j_gene: TRBJ2-2
len: 11
CDR3aa: ASSPGPGGELF

v_gene: TRBV7-9
j_gene: TRBJ2-5
len: 10
CDR3aa: ASGRSQETQY

v_gene: TRBV20-1
j_gene: TRBJ1-5
len: 13
CDR3aa: SAAQPTGGGQPQH

v_gene: TRBV29-1
j_gene: TRBJ2-5
len: 14
CDR3aa: SVSPRPGEGRETQY

v_gene: TRBV6-1
j_gene: TRBJ1-5
len: 14
CDR3aa: ASKASSSAGDQPQH

v_gene: TRBV20-1
j_gene: TRBJ1-4
len: 11
CDR3aa: SATGTGNEKLF

v_gene: TRBV5-1
j_gene: TRBJ1-6
len: 13
CDR3aa: ASSVGTGNNSPLH

v_gene: TRBV15
j_gene: TRBJ1-1
len: 17
CDR3aa: ATSRESASSGARGDRAF

v_gene: TRBV5-6
j_gene: TRBJ1-6
len: 12
CDR3aa: ASSAGTGVSPLH

v_gene: TRBV7-2
j_gene: TRBJ1-1
len: 14
CDR3aa: ASSLRQGDRNTEAF